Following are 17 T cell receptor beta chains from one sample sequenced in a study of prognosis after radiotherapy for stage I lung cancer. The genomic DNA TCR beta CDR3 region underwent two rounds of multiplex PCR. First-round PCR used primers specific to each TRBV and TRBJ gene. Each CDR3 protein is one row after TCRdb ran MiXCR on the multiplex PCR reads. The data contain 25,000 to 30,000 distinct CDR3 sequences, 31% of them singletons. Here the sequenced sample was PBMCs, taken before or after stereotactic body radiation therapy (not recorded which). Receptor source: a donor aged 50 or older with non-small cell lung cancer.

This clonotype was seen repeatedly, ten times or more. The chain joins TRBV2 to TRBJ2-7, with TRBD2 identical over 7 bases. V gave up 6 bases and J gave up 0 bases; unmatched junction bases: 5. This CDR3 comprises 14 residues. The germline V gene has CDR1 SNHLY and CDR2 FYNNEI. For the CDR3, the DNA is TGTGCCAGCAGGCCCACGGGGGGCTCCTACGAGCAGTACTTC. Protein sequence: CASRPTGGSYEQYF.

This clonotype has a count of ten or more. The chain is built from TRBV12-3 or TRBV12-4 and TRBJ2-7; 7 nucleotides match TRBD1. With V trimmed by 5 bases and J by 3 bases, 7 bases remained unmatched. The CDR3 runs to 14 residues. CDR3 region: CASSPLTGYYEQYF. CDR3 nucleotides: TGTGCCAGCAGTCCTCTGACAGGGTACTACGAGCAGTACTTC.

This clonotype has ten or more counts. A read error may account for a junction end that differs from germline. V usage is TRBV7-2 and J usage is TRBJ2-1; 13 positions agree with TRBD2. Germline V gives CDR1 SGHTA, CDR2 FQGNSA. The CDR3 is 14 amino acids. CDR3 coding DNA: TGTGCCAGCAGCCCGCGGACTAGCGGGGGTTCCCGGTTTTTC. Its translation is CASSPRTSGGSRFF.

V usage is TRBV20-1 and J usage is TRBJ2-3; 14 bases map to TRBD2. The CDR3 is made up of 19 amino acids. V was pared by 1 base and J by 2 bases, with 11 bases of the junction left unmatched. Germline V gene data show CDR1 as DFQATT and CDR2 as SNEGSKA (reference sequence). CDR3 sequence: CSARAGTSGSCGDTDTQYF. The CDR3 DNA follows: TGCAGTGCTAGAGCTGGGACTAGCGGGAGTTGTGGCGACACAGATACGCAGTATTTT.

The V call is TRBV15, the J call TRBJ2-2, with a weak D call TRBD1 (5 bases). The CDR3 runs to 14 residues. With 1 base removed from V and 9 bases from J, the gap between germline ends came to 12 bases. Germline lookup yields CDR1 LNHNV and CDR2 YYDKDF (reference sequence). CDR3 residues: CATSRVRDTWELFF. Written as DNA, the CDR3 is TGTGCCACCAGCAGAGTCAGGGATACCTGGGAGCTGTTTTTT.

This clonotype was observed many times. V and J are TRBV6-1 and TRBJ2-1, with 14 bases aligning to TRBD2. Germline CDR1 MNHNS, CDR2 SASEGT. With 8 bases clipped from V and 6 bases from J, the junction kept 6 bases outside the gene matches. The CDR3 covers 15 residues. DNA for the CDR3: TGTGCCAGCTTCCGACTAGCGGGGGGGAGCAATGAGCAGTTCTTC. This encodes CASFRLAGGSNEQFF.

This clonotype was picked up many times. CDR3 loop: CASSYLTGTGYGYTF. CDR3 nucleotide sequence: TGTGCCAGCAGTTACTTAACCGGGACAGGATATGGCTACACCTTC. This chain joins TRBV2 and TRBJ1-2; 8 bases map to TRBD1. The CDR3 totals 15 residues. The junction had 10 bases not matched to a gene; V was cut back by 5 bases and J by 5 bases. The germline V gene encodes CDR1 SNHLY and CDR2 FYNNEI.

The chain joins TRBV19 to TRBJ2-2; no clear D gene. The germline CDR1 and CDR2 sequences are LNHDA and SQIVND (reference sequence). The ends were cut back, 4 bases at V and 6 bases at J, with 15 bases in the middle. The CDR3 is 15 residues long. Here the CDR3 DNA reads TGTGCCAGTAGTAGTAAGCTGGCCCACTCCGGGGAGCTGTTTTTT. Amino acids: CASSSKLAHSGELFF.

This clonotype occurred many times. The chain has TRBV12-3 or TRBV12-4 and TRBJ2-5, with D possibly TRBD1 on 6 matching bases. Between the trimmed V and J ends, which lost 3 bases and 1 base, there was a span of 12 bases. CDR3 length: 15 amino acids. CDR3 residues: CASSFDRTTQETQYF. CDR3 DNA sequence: TGTGCCAGCAGTTTCGACAGGACCACCCAAGAGACCCAGTACTTC.

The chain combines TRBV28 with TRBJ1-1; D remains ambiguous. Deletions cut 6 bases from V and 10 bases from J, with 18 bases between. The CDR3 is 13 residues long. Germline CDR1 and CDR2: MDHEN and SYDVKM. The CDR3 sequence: CASSKALALAAFF. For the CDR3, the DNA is TGTGCCAGCAGCAAGGCACTGGCTTTGGCAGCTTTCTTT.

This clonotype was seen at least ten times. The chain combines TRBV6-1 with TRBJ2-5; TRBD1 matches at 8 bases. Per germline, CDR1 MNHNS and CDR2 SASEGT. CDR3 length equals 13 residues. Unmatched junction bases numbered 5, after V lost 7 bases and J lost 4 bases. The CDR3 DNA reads TGTGCCAGCAAATTCCAGGGGGCAGAGACCCAGTACTTC. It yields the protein CASKFQGAETQYF.

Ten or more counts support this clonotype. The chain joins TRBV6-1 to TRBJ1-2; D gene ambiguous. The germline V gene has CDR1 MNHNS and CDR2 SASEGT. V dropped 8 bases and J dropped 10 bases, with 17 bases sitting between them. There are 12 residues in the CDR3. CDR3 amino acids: CASSGVPASYTF. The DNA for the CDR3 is TGTGCCAGCTCCGGGGTCCCCGCCTCCTACACCTTC.

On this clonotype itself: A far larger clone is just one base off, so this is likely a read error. The CDR3 is CASSPGQGGNQTQHF. CDR3 nucleotide sequence: TGTGCCAGCAGCCCAGGACAGGGCGGCAATCAGACCCAGCATTTT. V and J are TRBV6-2 or TRBV6-3 and TRBJ1-5; TRBD1 matches 8 bases. Germline V lookup: CDR1 MNHEY, CDR2 SVGEGT. CDR3 size: 15 residues.

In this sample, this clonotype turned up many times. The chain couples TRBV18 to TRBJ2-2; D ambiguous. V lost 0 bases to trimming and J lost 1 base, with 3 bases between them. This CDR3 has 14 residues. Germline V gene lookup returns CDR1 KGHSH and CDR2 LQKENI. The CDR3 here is CASSPPKNTGELFF. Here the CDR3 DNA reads TGTGCCAGCTCACCACCGAAGAACACCGGGGAGCTGTTTTTT. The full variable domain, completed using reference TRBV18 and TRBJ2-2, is NAGVMQNPRHLVRRRGQEARLRCSPMKGHSHVYWYRQLPEEGLKFMVYLQKENIIDESGMPKERFSAEFPKEGPSILRIQQVVRGDSAAYFCASSPPKNTGELFFGEGSRLTVL.

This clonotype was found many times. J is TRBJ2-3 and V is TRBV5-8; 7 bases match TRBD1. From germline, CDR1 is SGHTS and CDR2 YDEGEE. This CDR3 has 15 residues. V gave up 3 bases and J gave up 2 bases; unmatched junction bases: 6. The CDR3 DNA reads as TGTGCCAGCAGCTCCGGGACAGCATACACAGATACGCAGTATTTT. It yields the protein CASSSGTAYTDTQYF.

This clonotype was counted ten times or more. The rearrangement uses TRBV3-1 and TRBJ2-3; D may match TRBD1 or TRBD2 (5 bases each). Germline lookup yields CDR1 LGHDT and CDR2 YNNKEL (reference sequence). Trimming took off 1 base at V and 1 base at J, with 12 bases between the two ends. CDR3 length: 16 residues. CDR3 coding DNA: TGTGCCAGCAGCCAAGGGGGACCAGCTGGCACAGATACGCAGTATTTT. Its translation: CASSQGGPAGTDTQYF.

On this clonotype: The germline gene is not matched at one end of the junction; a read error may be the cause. The CDR3 DNA sequence: TGTGCCAGCAAGAGAGGACAGGGGGCCTATTGCTACACCTTC. It translates to CASKRGQGAYCYTF. This chain connects TRBV2 to TRBJ1-2; TRBD1 agrees at 11 bases. CDR3 length: 14 residues. Germline loops: CDR1 SNHLY, CDR2 FYNNEI.